This T cell receptor (beta chain) was identified during a study of blood T cell repertoires in COVID-19. Whole-study context: Sites in the United States, Italy and Spain provided acute and convalescent COVID-19 samples. PBMCs, B-cell-depleted T cells, or T cells provided the cDNA or gDNA that made up the material.

Trimming pared 3 bases from V and 8 bases from J, leaving 14 bases between. This CDR3 region has 14 residues. Looked up from germline, CDR1 is GTSNPN and CDR2 is SVGIG (reference sequence). Individuals aged roughly 18 to 95 years were recruited from some 26 US areas. Donors were grouped by their self-reported clinical history. Data came from immunoSEQ multiplex PCR; TCRdb stores just in-frame clones and leaves some out. The sample lists about 140,000 clones, almost 80% occurring once. Sequencing input: PBMCs or T cells enriched from blood (not recorded which). This clonotype originated in a woman aged 50 to 65 who had recovered from COVID-19. The V call is TRBV30, the J call TRBJ1-6; D may be TRBD1 (5 bases). The CDR3 here is CAWSPGGRDSPLHF. In DNA form, the CDR3 reads TGTGCCTGGAGCCCGGGGGGAAGGGATTCACCCCTCCACTTT.